This TCR beta chain was identified in a study of control samples from healthy donors and cancer patients. The germline V gene has CDR1 SGHNT and CDR2 YYREEE (reference sequence). V gave up 4 bases and J gave up 4 bases; unmatched junction bases: 4. There are 14 residues in the CDR3. Assay used: immunoSEQ multiplex PCR; TCRdb lists only in-frame clones, some missing. The profile shows fewer than 150,000 clones, approximately 90% of them singletons. This sequence was found in a man between 18 and 35 years old in good health. Source material: blood. This rearrangement joins TRBV5-4 to TRBJ2-7; 11 nucleotides line up with TRBD1. Here the CDR3 DNA reads TGTGCCAGCAGCCCGGGGACAGGGGGTTACGAGCAGTACTTC. This gives the protein CASSPGTGGYEQYF.